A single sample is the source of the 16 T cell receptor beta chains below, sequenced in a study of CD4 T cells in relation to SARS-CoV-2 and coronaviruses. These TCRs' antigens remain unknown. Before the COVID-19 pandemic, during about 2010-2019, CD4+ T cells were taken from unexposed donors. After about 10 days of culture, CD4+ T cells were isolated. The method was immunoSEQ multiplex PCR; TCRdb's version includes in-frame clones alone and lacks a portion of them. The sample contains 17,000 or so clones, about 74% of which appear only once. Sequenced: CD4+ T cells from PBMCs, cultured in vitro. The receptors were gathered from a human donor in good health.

This chain's CDR3 is CASSVEPTIPTGELFF. CDR3 DNA: TGTGCCAGCAGCGTAGAGCCCACCATACCCACCGGGGAGCTGTTTTTT. This sequence joins TRBV9 and TRBJ2-2; D ambiguous. Trimming took off 0 bases at V and 4 bases at J, with 13 bases between the two ends. Germline V gene lookup returns CDR1 SGDLS and CDR2 YYNGEE. This CDR3 comprises 16 residues.

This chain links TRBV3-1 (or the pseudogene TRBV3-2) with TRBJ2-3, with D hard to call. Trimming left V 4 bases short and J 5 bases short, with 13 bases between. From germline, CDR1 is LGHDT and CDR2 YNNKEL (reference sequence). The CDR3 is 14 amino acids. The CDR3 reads CASSPFSKVDTQYF. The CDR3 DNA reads TGTGCCAGCAGCCCCTTCTCCAAGGTAGATACGCAGTATTTT.

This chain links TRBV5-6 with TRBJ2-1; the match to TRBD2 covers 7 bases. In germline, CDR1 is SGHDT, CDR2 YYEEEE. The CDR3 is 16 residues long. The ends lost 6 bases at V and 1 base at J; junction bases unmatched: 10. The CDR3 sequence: CASTKGWEGSYNEQFF. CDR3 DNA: TGTGCCAGCACTAAGGGGTGGGAGGGGTCCTACAATGAGCAGTTCTTC.

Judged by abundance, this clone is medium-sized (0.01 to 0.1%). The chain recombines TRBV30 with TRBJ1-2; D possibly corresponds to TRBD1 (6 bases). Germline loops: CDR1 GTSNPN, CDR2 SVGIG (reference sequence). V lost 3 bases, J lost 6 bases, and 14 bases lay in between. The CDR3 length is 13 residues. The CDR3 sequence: CAWRTDRRDGYTF. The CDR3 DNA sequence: TGTGCCTGGAGAACGGACAGACGAGATGGCTACACCTTC.

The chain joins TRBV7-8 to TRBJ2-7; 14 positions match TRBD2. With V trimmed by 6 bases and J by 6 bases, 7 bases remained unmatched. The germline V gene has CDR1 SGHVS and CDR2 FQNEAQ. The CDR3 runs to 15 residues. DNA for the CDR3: TGTGCCAGCAGTTCCTCCGGGACTAGCGGGAGCGAGCAGTACTTC. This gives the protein CASSSSGTSGSEQYF.

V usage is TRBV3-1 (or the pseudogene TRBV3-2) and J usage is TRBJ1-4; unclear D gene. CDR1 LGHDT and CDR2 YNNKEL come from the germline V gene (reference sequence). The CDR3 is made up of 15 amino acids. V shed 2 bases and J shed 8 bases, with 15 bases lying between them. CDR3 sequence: CASSQFHRPEEKLFF. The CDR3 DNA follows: TGTGCCAGCAGCCAATTCCACAGACCGGAGGAAAAACTGTTTTTT.

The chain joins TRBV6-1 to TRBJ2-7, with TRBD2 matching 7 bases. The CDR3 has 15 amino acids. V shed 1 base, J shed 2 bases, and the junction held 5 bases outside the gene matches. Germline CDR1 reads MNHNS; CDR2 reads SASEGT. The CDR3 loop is CASSEGLADTYEQYF. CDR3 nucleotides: TGTGCCAGCAGTGAAGGGCTAGCGGACACCTACGAGCAGTACTTC.

DNA for the CDR3: TGTGCCAGCAGTGAAGCGTTTGTCACAGATACGCAGTATTTT. This encodes CASSEAFVTDTQYF. This chain links TRBV2 with TRBJ2-3; D uncertain. The CDR3 is 14 residues long. Germline V CDR1 and CDR2: SNHLY, FYNNEI. The V end was cut by 0 bases, the J end by 2 bases, with 6 bases between.

CDR3 residues: CASSFRAVLRQPQHF. CDR3 nucleotides: TGTGCCAGCAGTTTCCGGGCCGTCCTGAGGCAGCCCCAGCATTTT. V and J are TRBV7-2 and TRBJ1-5; no definite D call. CDR3 size: 15 residues. V was shortened by 6 bases and J by 7 bases, with 19 bases between the two germline ends. Per the germline V gene, CDR1 is SGHTA and CDR2 is FQGNSA.

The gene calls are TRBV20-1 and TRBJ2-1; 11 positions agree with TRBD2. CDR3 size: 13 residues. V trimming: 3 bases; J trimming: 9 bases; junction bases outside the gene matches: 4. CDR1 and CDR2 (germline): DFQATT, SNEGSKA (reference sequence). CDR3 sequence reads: CSASLAGGPEQFF. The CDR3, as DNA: TGCAGTGCTAGTCTAGCGGGAGGCCCTGAGCAGTTCTTC.

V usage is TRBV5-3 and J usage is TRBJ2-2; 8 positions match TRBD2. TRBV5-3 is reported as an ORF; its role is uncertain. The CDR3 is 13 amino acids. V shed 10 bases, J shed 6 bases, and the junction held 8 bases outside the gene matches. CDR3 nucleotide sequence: TGTGCCCCCCGCCAAGCGGGAGCCGGGGAGCTGTTTTTT. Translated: CAPRQAGAGELFF.

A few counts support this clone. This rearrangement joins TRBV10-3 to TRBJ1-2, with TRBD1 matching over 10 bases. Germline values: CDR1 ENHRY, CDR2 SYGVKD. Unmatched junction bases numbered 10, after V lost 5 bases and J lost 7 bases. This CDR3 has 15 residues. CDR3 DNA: TGTGCCATCAGTCCTCTTGGACAGGGGGTTTTTGGCTACACCTTC. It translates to CAISPLGQGVFGYTF.

CDR3 DNA sequence: TGTGCCAGTACAAACAGGGGAAACACCGGGGAGCTGTTTTTT. It is translated as CASTNRGNTGELFF. V gene TRBV19 combines with J gene TRBJ2-2; 7 nucleotides line up with TRBD1. Trimming took 7 bases from V and 2 from J; bases not matched to a gene: 4. The CDR3 is 14 amino acids. Germline V gene data show CDR1 as LNHDA and CDR2 as SQIVND (reference sequence).

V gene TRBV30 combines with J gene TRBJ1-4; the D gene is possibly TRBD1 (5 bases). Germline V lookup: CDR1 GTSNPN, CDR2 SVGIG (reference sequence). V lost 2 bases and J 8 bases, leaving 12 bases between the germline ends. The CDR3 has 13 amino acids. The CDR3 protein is CAWSTGQPEKLFF. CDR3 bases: TGTGCCTGGAGTACTGGACAACCCGAAAAACTGTTTTTT.

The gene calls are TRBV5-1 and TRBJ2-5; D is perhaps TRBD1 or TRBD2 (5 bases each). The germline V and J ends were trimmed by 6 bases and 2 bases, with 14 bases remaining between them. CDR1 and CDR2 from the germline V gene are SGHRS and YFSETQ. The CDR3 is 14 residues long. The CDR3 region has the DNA TGCGCCAGCAACGGTGGGACCCGTCAAGAGACCCAGTACTTC. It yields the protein CASNGGTRQETQYF.

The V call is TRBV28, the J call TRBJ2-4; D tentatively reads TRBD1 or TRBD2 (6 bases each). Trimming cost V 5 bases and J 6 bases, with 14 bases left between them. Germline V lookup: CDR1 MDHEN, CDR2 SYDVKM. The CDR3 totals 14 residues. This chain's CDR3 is CASSPGATGNIQYF. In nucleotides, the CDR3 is TGTGCCAGCAGTCCGGGGGCGACTGGAAACATTCAGTACTTC.